The next 5 T cell receptor beta chains were all read from a single sample in a study of synovial regulatory T cells in juvenile arthritis. Data came from immunoSEQ multiplex PCR; TCRdb stores just in-frame clones and leaves some out. The listing records some 9,700 clones. Sequenced: Treg cells from blood. The subset is: remaining (HLA-DR-negative) circulating blood Treg cells. The receptors derive from a donor aged 2-30 years with juvenile idiopathic arthritis.

The chain is built from TRBV10-1 and TRBJ2-3; there is no DNA to check the TCRdb D call of TRBD2. Germline V CDR1 and CDR2: WNHNN, SYGVQD (reference sequence). The CDR3 is made up of 15 amino acids. Nucleotide data are not available. The CDR3 sequence is CASSTREFGTDTQYF.

This chain links TRBV6-1 with TRBJ2-2; TCRdb indicates TRBD2, and absent DNA this call remains unverified. Germline V lookup: CDR1 MNHNS, CDR2 SASEGT. The CDR3 is 16 residues long. The nucleotide record is missing. The CDR3 reads CASSGLAGAGTGELFF.

Remarks on this clone: It is likely a read error, because the conserved phenylalanine at the end of the CDR3 is missing. The CDR3: CASSRKYSAHKV. This chain connects TRBV7-4 to TRBJ2-6. The CDR3 length is 12 residues. The DNA is unrecorded. The germline CDR1 and CDR2 sequences are SGHVT and SQSDAQ.

The chain recombines TRBV27 with TRBJ2-1. The CDR3 covers 14 residues. There is no recorded DNA. CDR1 and CDR2 from the germline V gene are MNHEY and SMNVEV (reference sequence). The CDR3 reads CASSFGAPRGEQFF.

This chain joins TRBV6-1 and TRBJ1-5; TCRdb proposes TRBD1, but this gene call is untestable without DNA. Germline V CDR1 and CDR2: MNHNS, SASEGT. CDR3 length: 16 residues. No DNA sequence is on record. This CDR3 is CASSDQRTGGYQPQHF.